Listed below are T cell receptor beta chains from one sample, sequenced in a study of cytomegalovirus exposure and HLA in healthy donors. The assay was immunoSEQ multiplex PCR, and TCRdb's table has in-frame clones only and misses some. In the table there are roughly 190,000 clones, around three quarters of which are singletons. Specimen: PBMCs. The receptor set was obtained from a woman aged 50 to 60 in good health and CMV-seronegative. Each CDR3 is given with its conserved first and last residue. Fields, in order: V gene, CDR3 protein.

TRBV18 | CASSTDGNTDTQYF
TRBV5-1 | CASSLEQNTEAFF
TRBV7-3 | CASSSLAGALGMFF
TRBV2 | CASRRPGDTEAFF
TRBV14 | CASTLPGLPGRDNQPQHF
TRBV9 | CASSVRGADKNEQYF
TRBV18 | CASSSRDRDEPQHF
TRBV7-9 | CASSFSSGTTGELFF
TRBV27 | CASTTTGLAGQGETQYF
TRBV6-1 | CASVSLAGPIKTQYF
TRBV5-1 | CASSLNPLAGGGEQFF
TRBV5-4 | CASRSGVRGVYEQYF
TRBV5-6 | CASSPTSGRAREQFF
TRBV6-4 | CASSERQGLGYTF
TRBV28 | CASSEATKNIQYF
TRBV9 | CASSVGIWDRGQDTQYF
TRBV7-2 | CASSPYGQGQAEAFF
TRBV4-3 | CASSQDWTQGREQFF
TRBV7-2 | CASSPGTKLWGGGELFF
TRBV21-1 | CASSKLAGGETQYF
TRBV27 | CASSFQLAGSRDTQYF
TRBV18 | CASSPGDQPQHF
TRBV7-9 | CSSSSRGIETQYF
TRBV23-1 | CASSRVWLADSYEQYF
TRBV11-2 | CASRSGLHTEAFF
TRBV2 | CASRRDRGNEQFF
TRBV19 | CASRTQGAPTEAFF
TRBV18 | CASSLERDSNNYGYTF
TRBV6-5 | CASSYRLGDNSPLHF